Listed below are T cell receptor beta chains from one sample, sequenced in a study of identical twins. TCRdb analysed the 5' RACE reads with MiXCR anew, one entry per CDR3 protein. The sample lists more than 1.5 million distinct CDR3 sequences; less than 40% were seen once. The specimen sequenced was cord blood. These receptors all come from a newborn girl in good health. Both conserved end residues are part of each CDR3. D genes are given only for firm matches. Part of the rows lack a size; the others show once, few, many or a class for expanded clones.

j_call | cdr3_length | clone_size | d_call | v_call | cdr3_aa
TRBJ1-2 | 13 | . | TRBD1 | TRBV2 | CASRSGQGGSYTF
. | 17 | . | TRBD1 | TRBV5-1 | CASSLGQGSRGAYEQYF
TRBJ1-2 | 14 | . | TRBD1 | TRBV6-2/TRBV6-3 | CASSYQGAYYGYTF
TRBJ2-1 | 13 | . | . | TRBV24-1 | CATSDYGSSEQFF
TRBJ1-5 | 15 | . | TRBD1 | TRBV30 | CAWSVAGQHNQPQHF
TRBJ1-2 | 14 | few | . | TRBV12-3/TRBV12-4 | CASSLDTVFYGYTF
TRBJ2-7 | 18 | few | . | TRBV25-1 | CASSESPHRVSPSYEQYF
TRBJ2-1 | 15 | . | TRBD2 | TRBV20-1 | CSARVAGGSYNEQFF
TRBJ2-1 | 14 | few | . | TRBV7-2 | CASSLATSAKEQFF
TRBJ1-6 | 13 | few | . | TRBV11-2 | CASSKGINSPLHF
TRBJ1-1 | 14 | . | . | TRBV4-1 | CASSQGTRNTEAFF
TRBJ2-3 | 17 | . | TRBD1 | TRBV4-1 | CASSHPKRGQATDTQYF
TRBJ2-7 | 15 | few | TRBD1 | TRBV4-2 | CASSQDGTASYEQYF
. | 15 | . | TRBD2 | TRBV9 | CASSVASLAGETQYF
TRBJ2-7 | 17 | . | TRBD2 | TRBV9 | CASSVESPSGSSYERYF
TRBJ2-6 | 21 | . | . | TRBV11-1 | CASSLGLGGASDGSGANVLTF
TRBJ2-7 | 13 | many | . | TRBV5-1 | CASSLEPLDEQYF